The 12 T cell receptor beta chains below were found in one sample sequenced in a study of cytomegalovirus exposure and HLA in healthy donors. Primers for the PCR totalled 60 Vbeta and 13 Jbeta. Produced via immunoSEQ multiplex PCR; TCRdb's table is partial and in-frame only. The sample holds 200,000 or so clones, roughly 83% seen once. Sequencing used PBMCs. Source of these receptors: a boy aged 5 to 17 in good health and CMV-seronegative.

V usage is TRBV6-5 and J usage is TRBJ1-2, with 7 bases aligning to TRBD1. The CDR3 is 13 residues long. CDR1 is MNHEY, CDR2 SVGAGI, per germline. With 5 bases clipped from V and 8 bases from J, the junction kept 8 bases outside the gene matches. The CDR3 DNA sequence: TGTGCCAGCAGTCTGGACAGGCGTTACGGCTACACCTTC. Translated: CASSLDRRYGYTF.

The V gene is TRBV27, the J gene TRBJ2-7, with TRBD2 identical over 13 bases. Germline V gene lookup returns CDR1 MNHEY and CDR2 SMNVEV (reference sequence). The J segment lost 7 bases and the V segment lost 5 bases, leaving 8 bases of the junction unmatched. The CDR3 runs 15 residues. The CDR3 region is CASSQTSGRAKEQYF. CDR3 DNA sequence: TGTGCCAGCAGTCAAACTAGCGGGAGGGCGAAGGAGCAGTACTTC.

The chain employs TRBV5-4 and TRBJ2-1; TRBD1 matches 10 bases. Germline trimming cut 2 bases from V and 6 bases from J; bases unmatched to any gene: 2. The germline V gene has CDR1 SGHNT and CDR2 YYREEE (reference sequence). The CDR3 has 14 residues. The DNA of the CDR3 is TGTGCCAGCAGCTTTGGACAGGGGGGCAATGAGCAGTTCTTC. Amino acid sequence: CASSFGQGGNEQFF.

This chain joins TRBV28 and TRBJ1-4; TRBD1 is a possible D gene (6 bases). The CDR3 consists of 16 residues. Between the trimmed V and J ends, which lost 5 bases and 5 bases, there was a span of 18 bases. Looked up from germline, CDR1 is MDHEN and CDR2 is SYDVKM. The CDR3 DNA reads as TGTGCCAGCAGTCCTAACCGGGACACAGACAATGAAAAACTGTTTTTT. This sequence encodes CASSPNRDTDNEKLFF.

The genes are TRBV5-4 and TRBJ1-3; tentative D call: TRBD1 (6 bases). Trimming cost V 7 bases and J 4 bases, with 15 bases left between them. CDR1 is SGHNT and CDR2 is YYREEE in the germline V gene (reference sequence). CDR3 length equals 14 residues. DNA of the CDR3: TGTGCCAGCGGGCTAGGGGGGGAAGGAAACACCATATATTTT. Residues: CASGLGGEGNTIYF.

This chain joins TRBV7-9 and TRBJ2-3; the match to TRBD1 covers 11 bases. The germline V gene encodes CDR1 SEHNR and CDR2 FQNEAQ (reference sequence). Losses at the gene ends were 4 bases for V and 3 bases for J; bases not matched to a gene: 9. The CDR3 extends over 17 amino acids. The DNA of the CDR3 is TGTGCCAGCAGCTCCTGGATGGGGACAGGGGGAACAGATACGCAGTATTTT. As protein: CASSSWMGTGGTDTQYF.

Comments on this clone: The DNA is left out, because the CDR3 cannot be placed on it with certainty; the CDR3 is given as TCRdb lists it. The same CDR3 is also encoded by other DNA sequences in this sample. The chain's CDR3 is CASSLFAGVGPGTDTQYF. This chain connects TRBV27 to TRBJ2-3; the listed D gene, TRBD2, was not tested against the DNA. 18 amino acids form the CDR3, both terminal residues included. Germline V gene lookup returns CDR1 MNHEY and CDR2 SMNVEV (reference sequence).

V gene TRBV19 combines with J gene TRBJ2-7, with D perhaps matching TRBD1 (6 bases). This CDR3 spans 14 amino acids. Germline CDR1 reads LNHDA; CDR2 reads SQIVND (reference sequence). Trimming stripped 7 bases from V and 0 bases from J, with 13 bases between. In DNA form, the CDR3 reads TGTGCCAGTACCCCAGGGGAGAGCTCCTACGAGCAGTACTTC. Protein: CASTPGESSYEQYF.

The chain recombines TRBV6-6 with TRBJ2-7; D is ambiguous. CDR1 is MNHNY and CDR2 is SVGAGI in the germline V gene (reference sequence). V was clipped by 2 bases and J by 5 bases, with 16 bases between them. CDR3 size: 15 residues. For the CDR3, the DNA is TGTGCCAGCAGTTACCAGACTCCCGTTCGCGACGAGCAGTACTTC. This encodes CASSYQTPVRDEQYF.

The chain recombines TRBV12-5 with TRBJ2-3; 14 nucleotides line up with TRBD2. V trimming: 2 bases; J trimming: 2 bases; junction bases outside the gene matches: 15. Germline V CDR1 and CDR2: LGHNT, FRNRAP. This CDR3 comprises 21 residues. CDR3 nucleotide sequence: TGTGCTAGTGGTTTGTTAGGGTCCAGGGGACTAGCGGGGGTTTTCACAGATACGCAGTATTTT. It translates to CASGLLGSRGLAGVFTDTQYF.

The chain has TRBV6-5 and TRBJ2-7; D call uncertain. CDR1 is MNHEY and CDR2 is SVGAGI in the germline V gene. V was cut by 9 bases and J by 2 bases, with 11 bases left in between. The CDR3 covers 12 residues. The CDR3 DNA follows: TGTGCCAGTAGTACTCGGGCCTACGAGCAGTACTTC. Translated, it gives CASSTRAYEQYF.

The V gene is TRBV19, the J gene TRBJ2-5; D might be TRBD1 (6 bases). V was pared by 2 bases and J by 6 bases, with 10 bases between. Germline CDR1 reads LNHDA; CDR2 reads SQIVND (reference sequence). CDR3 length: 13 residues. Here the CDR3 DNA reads TGTGCCAGTAGTATACAGGGGATGCAGACCCAGTACTTC. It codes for CASSIQGMQTQYF.